This T cell receptor (beta chain) was identified during a study of blood T cell repertoires in COVID-19. In the study overall: COVID-19 samples collected from the United States, Italy and Spain covered acute and convalescent phases. T cells, B-cell-depleted T cells, or PBMCs supplied cDNA or gDNA.

Original processing notes: Estimation of nucleated cell counts was performed using reference gene primer amplification. Profiling relied on immunoSEQ multiplex PCR, and the TCRdb table lists in-frame clones only, not all of them. V and J calls and clone size are those listed in that table; D and trimming were worked out from the DNA. This sample has about 110,000 clones; around 89% occur once, and the top ten carry around 1.2%. The TCR sequence derives from a human donor in a cohort sampled during active COVID-19. Material: peripheral blood.

The CDR3 nucleotides are TGTGCCAGCAGCTCCGTCCGGGGAGACAGGATTTCTACGACCTTC. It codes for CASSSVRGDRISTTF. The chain uses TRBV11-2 and TRBJ1-2, with D maybe TRBD1 (6 bases). Germline lookup yields CDR1 SGHAT and CDR2 FQNNGV. V lost 4 bases, J lost 14 bases, and 26 bases lay in between. CDR3 length: 15 amino acids. The variable domain in full, with the rest retrieved from reference TRBV11-2 and TRBJ1-2, is EAGVAQSPRYKIIEKRQSVAFWCNPISGHATLYWYQQILGQGPKLLIQFQNNGVVDDSQLPKDRFSAERLKGVDSTLKIQPAKLEDSAVYLCASSSVRGDRISTTFGSGTRLTVV.